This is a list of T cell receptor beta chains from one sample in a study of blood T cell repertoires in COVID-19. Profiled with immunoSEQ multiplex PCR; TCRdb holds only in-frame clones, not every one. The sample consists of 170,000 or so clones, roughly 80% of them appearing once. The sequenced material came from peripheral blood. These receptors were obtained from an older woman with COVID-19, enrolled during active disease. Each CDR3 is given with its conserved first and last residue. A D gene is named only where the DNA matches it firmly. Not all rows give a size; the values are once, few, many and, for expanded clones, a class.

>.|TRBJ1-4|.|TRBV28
TGTGCCAGCAGTGATAGAGAAAAACTGTTTTTT
CASSDREKLFF
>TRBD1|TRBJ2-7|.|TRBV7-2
TGTGCCAGCAGCTCAGCCAGACAGGGCAACGAGCAGTACTTC
CASSSARQGNEQYF
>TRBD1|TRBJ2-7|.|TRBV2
TGTGCCAGCAGCCGTGGACAGGGTTCCTACGAGCAGTACTTC
CASSRGQGSYEQYF
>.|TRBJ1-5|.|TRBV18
TGTGCCAGCTCAAGTCAGGGCAATCAGCCCCAGCATTTT
CASSSQGNQPQHF
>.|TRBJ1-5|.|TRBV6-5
TGTGCCAGCAGAAGACCAGGGCCAAGCAATCAGCCCCAGCATTTT
CASRRPGPSNQPQHF
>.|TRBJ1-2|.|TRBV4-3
TGCGCCAGCAGCCAAGGTGGAGGGGCCTATGGCTACACCTTC
CASSQGGGAYGYTF
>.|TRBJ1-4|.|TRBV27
TGTGCCAGCAGGAGGAGTACTAATGAAAAACTGTTTTTT
CASRRSTNEKLFF
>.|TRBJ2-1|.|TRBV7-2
TGTGCCAGCAGCTTAAGGATGGGCAGTGTGTACAATGAGCAGTTCTTC
CASSLRMGSVYNEQFF
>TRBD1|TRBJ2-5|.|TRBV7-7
TGTGCCAGCAGTCTAGAGGGGGCGGGCCCGGGTTTGGGGACCCAGTACTTC
CASSLEGAGPGLGTQYF
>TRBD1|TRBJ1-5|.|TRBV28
TGTGCCAGCAGCGTACAGGGGGAAAGGCAGCCCCAGCATTTT
CASSVQGERQPQHF
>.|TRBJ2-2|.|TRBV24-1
TGTGCCACCCGCATCCTGCTCAGGGTCTGGAGCGACACCGGGGAGCTGTTTTTT
CATRILLRVWSDTGELFF
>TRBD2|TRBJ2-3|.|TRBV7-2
TGTGCCAGCAGCAAAAGGGCGGCTAGCGGGAGATCAGATACGCAGTATTTT
CASSKRAASGRSDTQYF
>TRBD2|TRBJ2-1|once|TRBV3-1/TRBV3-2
TGTGCCAGCAGCCAAATGGGTGGGACTAGCGGATACAATGAGCAGTTCTTC
CASSQMGGTSGYNEQFF
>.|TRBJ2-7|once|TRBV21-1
TGTGCCAGCCTGGACAGGGTTGCGGGCTACGAGCAGTACTTC
CASLDRVAGYEQYF
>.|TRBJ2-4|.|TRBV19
TGTGCCAGTGTGGACATCTTGGTAGCCAAAAACATTCAGTACTTC
CASVDILVAKNIQYF
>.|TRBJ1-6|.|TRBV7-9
TGTGCCAGCAGCTTAAAGGCAACAGGGAGCGGTTCACCCCTCCACTTT
CASSLKATGSGSPLHF
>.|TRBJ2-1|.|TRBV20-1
TGCAGTGCTAGCAGGAACAATGAGCAGTTCTTC
CSASRNNEQFF
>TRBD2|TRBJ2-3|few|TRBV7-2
TGTGCCAGCAGCCCGTCGACTAGCGGGAGCCGGCCAGATACGCAGTATTTT
CASSPSTSGSRPDTQYF
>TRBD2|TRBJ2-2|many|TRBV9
TGTGCCAGCAGCGTGGGGGGGTTAACCGGGGAGCTGTTTTTT
CASSVGGLTGELFF
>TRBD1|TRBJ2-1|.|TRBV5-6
TGTGCCAGCAGCCCCCGGGACAGGGGGCGAATCTACAATGAGCAGTTCTTC
CASSPRDRGRIYNEQFF
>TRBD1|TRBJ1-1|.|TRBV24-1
TGTGCCACCAGTGTCTCCCAGGGGGCCGGGCGCACTGAAGCTTTCTTT
CATSVSQGAGRTEAFF
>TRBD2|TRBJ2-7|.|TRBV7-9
TGTGCCAGCAGCTCCCAAGGGGCTAGCGGGAGTATTGAGCAGTACTTC
CASSSQGASGSIEQYF
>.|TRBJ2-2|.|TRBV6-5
TGTGCCAGCAGCAATAGGGACATTGGCACCGGGGAGCTGTTTTTT
CASSNRDIGTGELFF
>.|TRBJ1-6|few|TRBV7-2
TGTGCCAGCAGCTTTCTGTCGACAGGCCGTAATTCACCCCTCCACTTT
CASSFLSTGRNSPLHF
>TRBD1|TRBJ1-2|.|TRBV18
TGTGCCAGCTCGCCTGACAGGGACTATGGCTACACCTTC
CASSPDRDYGYTF
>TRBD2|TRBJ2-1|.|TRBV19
TGTGCCAGTTGCCTCCGCGGGGGGGTGGGTGAGCAGTTCTTC
CASCLRGGVGEQFF
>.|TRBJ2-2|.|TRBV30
TGTGCCTGGGGGGGGCGGGGGACCGCGGCGGCGGGCGGGGAGCTGTTTTTT
CAWGGRGTAAAGGELFF
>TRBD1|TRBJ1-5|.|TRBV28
TGTGCCAGTCTGAACAGGGGGAGCAATCAGCCCCAGCATTTT
CASLNRGSNQPQHF
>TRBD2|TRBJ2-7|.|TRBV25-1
TGTGCCAGCAGTGAACCGGGGACTAGCGGGAGCTACGAGCAGTACTTC
CASSEPGTSGSYEQYF
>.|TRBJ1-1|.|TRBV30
TGTGCCTGGAGTGGAGCCAACACTGAAGCTTTCTTT
CAWSGANTEAFF
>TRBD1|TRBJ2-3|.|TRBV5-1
TGCGCCAGCAGCTTGGTGGTATCGGACAGGGGGCTGTATACGCAGTATTTT
CASSLVVSDRGLYTQYF
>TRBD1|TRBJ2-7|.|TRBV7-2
TGTGCCAGCAGACCTTCAGGGGGCGCAATCGGCGAGCAGTACTTC
CASRPSGGAIGEQYF
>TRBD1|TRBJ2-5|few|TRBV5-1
TGCGCCAGCAGCTCAGGACAGGGGGCCGGAGAGACCCAGTACTTC
CASSSGQGAGETQYF
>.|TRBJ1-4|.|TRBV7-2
TGTGCCAGCAGCTTGTACAGTGCAACTAATGAAAAACTGTTTTTT
CASSLYSATNEKLFF
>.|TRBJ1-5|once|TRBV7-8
TGTGCCAGCAGCTTAGTTGCGGGCCGGGGGCCCCAGCATTTT
CASSLVAGRGPQHF
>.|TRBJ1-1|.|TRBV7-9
TGTGCCAGCAGCAAACAGCCAGGGGTGAACACTGAAGCTTTCTTT
CASSKQPGVNTEAFF
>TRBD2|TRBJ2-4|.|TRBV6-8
TGTGCCAGCACCAGTAAGGGCACTAGCGGGAGAGCCAAAAACATTCAGTACTTC
CASTSKGTSGRAKNIQYF
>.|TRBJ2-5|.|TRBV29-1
TGCAGCGTTGATAGCGCACCACAAGAGACCCAGTACTTC
CSVDSAPQETQYF
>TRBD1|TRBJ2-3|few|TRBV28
TGTGCCAGCAGTGTCTCACAGGGGGATACGCAGTATTTT
CASSVSQGDTQYF
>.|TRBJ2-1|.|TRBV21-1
TGTGCCAGCAGCTCGACAGGGGTAGGGAACAATGAGCAGTTCTTC
CASSSTGVGNNEQFF
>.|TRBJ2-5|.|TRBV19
TGTGCCAGTGGGGGGAATGGGCGCGCAGTGGGTCAAGAGACCCAGTACTTC
CASGGNGRAVGQETQYF
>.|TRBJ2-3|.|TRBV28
TGTGCCAGCAAGGGGAACACCCATACGCAGTATTTT
CASKGNTHTQYF
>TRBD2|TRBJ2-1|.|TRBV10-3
TGTGCCATCAGTGGCGGGAGGGCGGGGAATGAGCAGTTCTTC
CAISGGRAGNEQFF
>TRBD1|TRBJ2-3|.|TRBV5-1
TGCGCCAGCAGCAGGGACAGGGCTGAAGATACGCAGTATTTT
CASSRDRAEDTQYF
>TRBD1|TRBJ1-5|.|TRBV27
TGTGCCAGCAGGGGGAGAGGACAGGGGCATCAGCCCCAGCATTTT
CASRGRGQGHQPQHF
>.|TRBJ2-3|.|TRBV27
TGTGCCAGCAGTTCGCCATATAGCGAGTTGACAGATACGCAGTATTTT
CASSSPYSELTDTQYF
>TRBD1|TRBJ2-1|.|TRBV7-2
TGTGCCAGCAGCTCCGAACCGGGACAGGGCTACAATGAGCAGTTCTTC
CASSSEPGQGYNEQFF
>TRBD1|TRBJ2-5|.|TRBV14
TGTGCCAGCAGCCAAGATTTAGGGACAGGGGTTCAAGAGACCCAGTACTTC
CASSQDLGTGVQETQYF
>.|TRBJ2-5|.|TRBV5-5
TGTGCCAGCAGCTTGGAGGGGTCGACGGGGACCCAGTACTTC
CASSLEGSTGTQYF
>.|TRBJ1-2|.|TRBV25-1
TGTGCCAGCAGTGAAACAGGACGGCCCTATGGCTACACCTTC
CASSETGRPYGYTF
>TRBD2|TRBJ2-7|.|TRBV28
TGTGCCAGCAGTCTGGGGACTAGCGGCTTCTACTACGAGCAGTACTTC
CASSLGTSGFYYEQYF
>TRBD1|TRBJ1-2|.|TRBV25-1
TGTGCCAGCAGACAAGACAGGGAATATGGCTACACCTTC
CASRQDREYGYTF
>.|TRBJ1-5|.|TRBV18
TGTGCCAGCACCTTACAGGGCAGGCAGCCCCAGCATTTT
CASTLQGRQPQHF
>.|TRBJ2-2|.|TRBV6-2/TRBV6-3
TGTGCCAGCAGTCAGGGGATCGGGGAGCTGTTTTTT
CASSQGIGELFF
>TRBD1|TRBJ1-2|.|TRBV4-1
TGCGCCAGCAGCCAAGTTGAGACAGGGGGCTTTGGCTACACCTTC
CASSQVETGGFGYTF
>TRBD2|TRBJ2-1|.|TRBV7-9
TGTGCCAGCAGCTTAGCCGCTCGCGGGACTAGGAATGAGCAGTTCTTC
CASSLAARGTRNEQFF
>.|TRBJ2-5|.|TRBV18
TGTGCCAGCTCACCGGGAGAGACAGAGACCCAGTACTTC
CASSPGETETQYF